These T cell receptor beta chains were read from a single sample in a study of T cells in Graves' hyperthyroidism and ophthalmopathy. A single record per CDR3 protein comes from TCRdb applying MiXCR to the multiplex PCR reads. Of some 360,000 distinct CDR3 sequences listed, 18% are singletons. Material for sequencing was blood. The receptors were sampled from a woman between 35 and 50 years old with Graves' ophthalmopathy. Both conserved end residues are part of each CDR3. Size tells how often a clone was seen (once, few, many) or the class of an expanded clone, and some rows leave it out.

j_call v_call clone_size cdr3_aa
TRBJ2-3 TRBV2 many CASRPPTGDTDTQYF
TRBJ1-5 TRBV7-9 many CASSSLDRGNQPQHF
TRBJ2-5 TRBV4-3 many CASSQVAEPWETQYF
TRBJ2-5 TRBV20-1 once CSAKVGGALETQYF
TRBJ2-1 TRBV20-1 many CSARDQTTYYNEQFF
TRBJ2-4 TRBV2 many CASSGGQGFQNIQYF
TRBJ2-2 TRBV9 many CASSVATSGTGELFF
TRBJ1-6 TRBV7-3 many CASSSTGGYSPLHF
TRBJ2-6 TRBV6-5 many CASRTSGANVLTF
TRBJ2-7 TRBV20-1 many CSATGLYEQYF
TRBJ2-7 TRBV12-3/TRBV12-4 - CASRPLAGGPHEQYF
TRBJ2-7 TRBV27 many CAGGPGLAGRKHYEQYF
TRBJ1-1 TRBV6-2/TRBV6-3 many CASSPGLEAFF
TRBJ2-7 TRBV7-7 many CASSLARWGEQYF
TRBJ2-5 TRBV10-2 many CASLGGSETQYF
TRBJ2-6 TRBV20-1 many CSPLVSGANVLTF
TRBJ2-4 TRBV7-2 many CASSSGGTSADIQYF
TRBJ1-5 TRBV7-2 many CASSLAPSNQPQHF
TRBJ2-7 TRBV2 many CASSEAYQSYEQYF
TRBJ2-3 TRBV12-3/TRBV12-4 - CASSPTQGRGTDTQYF
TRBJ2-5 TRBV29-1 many CSSTTSGQIQETQYF
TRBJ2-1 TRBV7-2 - CASSLGPSGYNEQFF
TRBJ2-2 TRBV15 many CATSRDQGEVGGELFF
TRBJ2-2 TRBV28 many CASASVGMENTGELFF
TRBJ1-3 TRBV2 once CASSGDGISGNTIYF
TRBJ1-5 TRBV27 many CASSLTPGVSNQPQHF
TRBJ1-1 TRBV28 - CASSSPRQVGEAFF
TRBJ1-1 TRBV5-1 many CASNGGQLNTEAFF
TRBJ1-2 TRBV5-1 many CASSSGTADYGYTF
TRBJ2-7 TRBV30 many CAWSVPPRGIAYEQYF
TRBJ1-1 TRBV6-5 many CASSLPGQPEAFF
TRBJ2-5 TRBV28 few CASSGTRTYQETQYF
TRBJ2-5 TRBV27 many CASSRFATLETQYF
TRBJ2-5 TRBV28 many CASSLSRTIQETQYF
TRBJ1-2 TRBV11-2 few CASSLGVGGVSGYTF
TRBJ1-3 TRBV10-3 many CAIGSGTGGNTIYF
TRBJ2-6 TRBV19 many CATARGGSGANVLTF